These T cell receptor beta chains were read from a single sample in a study of lymphopenia after photon versus proton radiotherapy. TCRdb's copy holds only in-frame clones and misses some; the assay was immunoSEQ multiplex PCR. The sample shows 2,500 to 3,500 clones, roughly 93% of them seen only once. The sequenced sample was peripheral blood, obtained from a patient treated with photon-based radiotherapy. These receptors all come from a woman aged 65 to 85 with pancreatic cancer. The CDR3 runs from the conserved cysteine through the conserved F or W. A D gene is named only where the DNA matches it firmly. Size is stated for part of the rows, as once, few or many counts, or as a class when the clone is expanded.

abundance: NA
d_gene: NA
j_gene: TRBJ2-3
v_gene: TRBV28
CDR3aa: CASSLGARDTQYF
CDR3nt: TGTGCCAGCAGTCTAGGGGCTAGAGATACGCAGTATTTT

abundance: NA
d_gene: NA
j_gene: TRBJ2-3
v_gene: TRBV29-1
CDR3aa: CGLSLTDTQYF
CDR3nt: TGCGGTCTATCGCTCACAGATACGCAGTATTTT

abundance: NA
d_gene: TRBD2
j_gene: TRBJ2-3
v_gene: TRBV7-3
CDR3aa: CASSISGLAYRTDTQYF
CDR3nt: TGTGCCAGCAGCATATCGGGACTAGCGTATCGCACAGATACGCAGTATTTT

abundance: NA
d_gene: TRBD2
j_gene: TRBJ2-7
v_gene: TRBV9
CDR3aa: CASSVDPGPPSGRVAYEQYF
CDR3nt: TGTGCCAGCAGCGTAGACCCCGGTCCCCCTAGCGGGAGGGTGGCCTACGAGCAGTACTTC

abundance: once
d_gene: TRBD1
j_gene: TRBJ2-7
v_gene: TRBV5-1
CDR3aa: CASSLGGQGNYEQYF
CDR3nt: TGCGCCAGCAGCTTGGGCGGACAGGGAAACTACGAGCAGTACTTC

abundance: once
d_gene: NA
j_gene: TRBJ2-5
v_gene: TRBV4-2
CDR3aa: CASSQGPREETQYF
CDR3nt: TGTGCCAGCAGCCAAGGCCCTAGAGAAGAGACCCAGTACTTC

abundance: NA
d_gene: NA
j_gene: TRBJ2-5
v_gene: TRBV7-2
CDR3aa: CASRRGGRKETQYF
CDR3nt: TGTGCCAGCAGGCGTGGGGGGCGCAAAGAGACCCAGTACTTC

abundance: NA
d_gene: NA
j_gene: TRBJ2-7
v_gene: TRBV5-1
CDR3aa: CASSLGASGEQYF
CDR3nt: TGCGCCAGCAGCTTGGGAGCCAGCGGTGAGCAGTACTTC

abundance: NA
d_gene: NA
j_gene: TRBJ2-5
v_gene: TRBV27
CDR3aa: CASSFGKNQETQYF
CDR3nt: TGTGCCAGCAGCTTCGGGAAAAACCAAGAGACCCAGTACTTC

abundance: NA
d_gene: NA
j_gene: TRBJ2-2
v_gene: TRBV10-3
CDR3aa: CAISEPGRVAGELFF
CDR3nt: TGTGCCATCAGTGAGCCGGGCAGGGTAGCGGGGGAGCTGTTTTTT

abundance: NA
d_gene: NA
j_gene: TRBJ1-3
v_gene: TRBV21-1
CDR3aa: CASTKHCPDAGAGNTIYF
CDR3nt: TGTGCCAGCACCAAACACTGTCCTGACGCGGGTGCTGGAAACACCATATATTTT

abundance: NA
d_gene: TRBD1
j_gene: TRBJ2-7
v_gene: TRBV5-1
CDR3aa: CASREGTGTPKLYF
CDR3nt: TGCGCCAGCAGGGAGGGGACAGGAACCCCCAAACTGTACTTC

abundance: few
d_gene: TRBD1
j_gene: TRBJ1-5
v_gene: TRBV19
CDR3aa: CASSSRQGWEPQHF
CDR3nt: TGTGCCAGTAGTAGCAGACAGGGGTGGGAGCCCCAGCATTTT

abundance: once
d_gene: TRBD2
j_gene: TRBJ2-1
v_gene: TRBV6-1
CDR3aa: CASSEAALAAYNEQFF
CDR3nt: TGTGCCAGCAGTGAAGCAGCCCTAGCGGCCTACAATGAGCAGTTCTTC

abundance: once
d_gene: TRBD2
j_gene: TRBJ2-7
v_gene: TRBV28
CDR3aa: CASSLGGSGAYEQYF
CDR3nt: TGTGCCAGCAGTTTAGGAGGTAGCGGGGCCTACGAGCAGTACTTC

abundance: NA
d_gene: NA
j_gene: TRBJ2-7
v_gene: TRBV10-3
CDR3aa: CAISPPGYEQYF
CDR3nt: TGTGCCATCAGTCCGCCTGGTTACGAGCAGTACTTC